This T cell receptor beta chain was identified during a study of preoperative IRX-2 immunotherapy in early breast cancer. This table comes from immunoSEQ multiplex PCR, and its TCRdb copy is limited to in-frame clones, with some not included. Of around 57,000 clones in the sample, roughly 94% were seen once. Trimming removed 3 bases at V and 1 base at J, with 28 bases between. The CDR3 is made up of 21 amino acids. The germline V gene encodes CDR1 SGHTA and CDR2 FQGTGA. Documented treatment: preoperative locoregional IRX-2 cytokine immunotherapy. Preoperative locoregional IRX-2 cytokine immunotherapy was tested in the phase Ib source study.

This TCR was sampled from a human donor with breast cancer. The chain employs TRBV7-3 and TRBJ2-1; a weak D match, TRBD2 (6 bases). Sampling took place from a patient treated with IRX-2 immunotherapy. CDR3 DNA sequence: TGTGCCAGCAGCTTTAGAGCGGGCGGCCCCCGGACCCGAGGATCCTACAATGAGCAGTTCTTC. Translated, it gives CASSFRAGGPRTRGSYNEQFF.